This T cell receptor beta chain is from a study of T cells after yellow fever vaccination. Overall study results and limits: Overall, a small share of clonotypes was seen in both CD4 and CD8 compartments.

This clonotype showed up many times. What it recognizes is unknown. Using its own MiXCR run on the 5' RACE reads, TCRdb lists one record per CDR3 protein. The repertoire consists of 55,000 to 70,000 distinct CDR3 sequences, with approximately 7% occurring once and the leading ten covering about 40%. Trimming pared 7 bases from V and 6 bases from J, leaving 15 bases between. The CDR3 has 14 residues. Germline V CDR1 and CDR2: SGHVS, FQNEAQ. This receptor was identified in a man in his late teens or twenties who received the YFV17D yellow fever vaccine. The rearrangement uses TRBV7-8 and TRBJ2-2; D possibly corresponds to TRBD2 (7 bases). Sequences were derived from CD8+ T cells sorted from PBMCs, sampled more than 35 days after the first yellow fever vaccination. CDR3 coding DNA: TGTGCCAGCAAAGGGGGGGGCAGGGCCGGGGAGCTGTTTTTT. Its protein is CASKGGGRAGELFF. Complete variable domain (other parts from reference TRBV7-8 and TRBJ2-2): GAGVSQSPRYKVAKRGQDVALRCDPISGHVSLFWYQQALGQGPEFLTYFQNEAQLDKSGLPSDRFFAERPEGSVSTLKIQRTQQEDSAVYLCASKGGGRAGELFFGEGSRLTVL.